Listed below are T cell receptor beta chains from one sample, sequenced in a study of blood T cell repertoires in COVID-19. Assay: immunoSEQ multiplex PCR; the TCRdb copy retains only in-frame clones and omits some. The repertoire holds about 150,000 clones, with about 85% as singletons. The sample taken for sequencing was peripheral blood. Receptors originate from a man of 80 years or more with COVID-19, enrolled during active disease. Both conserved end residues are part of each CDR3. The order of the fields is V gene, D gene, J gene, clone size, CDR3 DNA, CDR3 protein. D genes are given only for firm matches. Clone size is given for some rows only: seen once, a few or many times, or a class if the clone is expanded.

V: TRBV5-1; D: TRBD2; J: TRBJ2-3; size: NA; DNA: TGCGCCAGCAGCTTGGGCGGCGGGGGGGCAGATACGCAGTATTTT; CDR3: CASSLGGGGADTQYF
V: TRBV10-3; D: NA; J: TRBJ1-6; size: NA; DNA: TGTGCCATCAGTGATGGAGAGAGCTCCTATAATTCACCCCTCCACTTT; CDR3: CAISDGESSYNSPLHF
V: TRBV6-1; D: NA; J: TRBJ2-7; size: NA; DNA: TGTGCCAGCAGTGAAGGGGGGGAGGTCTACGAGCAGTACTTC; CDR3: CASSEGGEVYEQYF
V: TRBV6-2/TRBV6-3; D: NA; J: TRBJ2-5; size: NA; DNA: TGTGCCAGCAGTTACTCGAGAGAGACCCAGTACTTC; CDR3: CASSYSRETQYF
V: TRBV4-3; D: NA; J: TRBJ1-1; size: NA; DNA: TGCGCCAGCAGCCCTTCCCAGGGGCGAGGGAGCACTGAAGCTTTCTTT; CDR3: CASSPSQGRGSTEAFF
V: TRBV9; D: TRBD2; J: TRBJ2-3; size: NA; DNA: TGTGCCAGCAGCGTAGGACTAGCGGGGGCGGGAGATACGCAGTATTTT; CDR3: CASSVGLAGAGDTQYF
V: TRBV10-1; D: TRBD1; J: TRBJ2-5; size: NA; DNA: TGCGCCAGCAGTGACCGGACAGGGGTTGGGGAGACCCAGTACTTC; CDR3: CASSDRTGVGETQYF
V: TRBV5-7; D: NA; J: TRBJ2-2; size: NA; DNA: TGTGCCAGCAGCCGCCGGGTCCCAAACACCGGGGAGCTGTTTTTT; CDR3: CASSRRVPNTGELFF
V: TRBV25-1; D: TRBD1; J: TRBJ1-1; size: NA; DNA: TGTGCCAGCAGTGCTGGGACAGGGGCTCCCTCCACTGAAGCTTTCTTT; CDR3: CASSAGTGAPSTEAFF
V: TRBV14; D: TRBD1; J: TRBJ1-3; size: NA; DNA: TGTGCCAGCAGCCCCGGGACAGCTGGAAACACCATATATTTT; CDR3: CASSPGTAGNTIYF
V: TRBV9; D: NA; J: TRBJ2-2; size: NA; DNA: TGTGCCAGCAGTCTCTTTGGGGGGGCCCGGACCGGGGAGCTGTTTTTT; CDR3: CASSLFGGARTGELFF
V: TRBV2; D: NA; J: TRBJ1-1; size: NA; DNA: TGTGCCAGCAGTGGGGAGGGTGGGAGTACTGAAGCTTTCTTT; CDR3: CASSGEGGSTEAFF
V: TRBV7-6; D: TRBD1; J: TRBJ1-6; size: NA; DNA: TGTGCCAGCAGCCGAACAGGGGGCGAGAAATCACCCCTCCACTTT; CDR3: CASSRTGGEKSPLHF
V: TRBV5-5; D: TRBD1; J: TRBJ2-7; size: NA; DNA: TGTGCCAGCAGCTTGCTGACAGGGGACCCCTACGAGCAGTACTTC; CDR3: CASSLLTGDPYEQYF
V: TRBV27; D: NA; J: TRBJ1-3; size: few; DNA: TGTGCCAGCAGCCCTACCGCCATAGGAAACACCATATATTTT; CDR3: CASSPTAIGNTIYF
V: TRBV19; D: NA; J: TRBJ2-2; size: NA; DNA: TGTGCCAGTAGTATAGTACCTTGGACTTCCACCGGGGAGCTGTTTTTT; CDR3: CASSIVPWTSTGELFF
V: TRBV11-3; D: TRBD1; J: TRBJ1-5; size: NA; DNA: TGTGCCAGCAGCGCGGGACAGGGGAGCAATCAGCCCCAGCATTTT; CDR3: CASSAGQGSNQPQHF
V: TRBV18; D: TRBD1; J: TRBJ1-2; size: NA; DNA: TGTGCCAGCTCCTCGGGACAGCTTTATGGCTACACCTTC; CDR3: CASSSGQLYGYTF
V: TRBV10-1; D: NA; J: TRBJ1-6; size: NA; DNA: TGCGCCAGCAGTGAGTGGAGCTCCTATAATTCACCCCTCCACTTT; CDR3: CASSEWSSYNSPLHF
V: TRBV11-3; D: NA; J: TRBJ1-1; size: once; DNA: TGTGCCAGCAGCTTACCTAAGAACACTGAAGCTTTCTTT; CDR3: CASSLPKNTEAFF
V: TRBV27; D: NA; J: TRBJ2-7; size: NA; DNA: TGTGCCAGCAGTTTATTGGGTGGGAGCGAGCAGTACTTC; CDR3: CASSLLGGSEQYF
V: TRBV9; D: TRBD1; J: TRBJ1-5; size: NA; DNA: TGTGCCAGCAGCGTAGAAGGACAGGGGAACCAGCCCCAGCATTTT; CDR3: CASSVEGQGNQPQHF
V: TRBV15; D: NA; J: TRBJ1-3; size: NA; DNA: TGTGCCACCAGCACGGGGTACTCTGGAAACACCATATATTTT; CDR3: CATSTGYSGNTIYF
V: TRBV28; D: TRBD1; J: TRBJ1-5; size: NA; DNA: TGTGCCAGCAGTTCAGGGGGGAGCAATCAGCCCCAGCATTTT; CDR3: CASSSGGSNQPQHF
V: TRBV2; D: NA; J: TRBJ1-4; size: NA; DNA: TGTGCCAGCAGTGAGTTGGGGGCCGGGACTAATGAAAAACTGTTTTTT; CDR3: CASSELGAGTNEKLFF
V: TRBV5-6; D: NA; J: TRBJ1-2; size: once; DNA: TGTGCCAGCAGCTTGGTAGAGTTGGGCTACACCTTC; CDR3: CASSLVELGYTF
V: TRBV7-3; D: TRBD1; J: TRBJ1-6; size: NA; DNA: TGTGCCAGCAGCAGACAGGGAAGAGGGAATAATTCACCCCTCCACTTT; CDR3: CASSRQGRGNNSPLHF
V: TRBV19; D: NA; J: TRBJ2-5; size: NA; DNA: TGTGCCACCCGATCAGGGCGGCGGGAGACCCAGTACTTC; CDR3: CATRSGRRETQYF
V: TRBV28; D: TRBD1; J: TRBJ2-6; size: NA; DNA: TGTGCCAGCAGGGGACAGGGGAACCCTGGGGCCAACGTCCTGACTTTC; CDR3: CASRGQGNPGANVLTF
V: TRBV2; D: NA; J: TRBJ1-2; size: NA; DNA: TGTGCCAGCGAAGAGGGGGTTCCAGGGGCCTATGGCTACACCTTC; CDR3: CASEEGVPGAYGYTF
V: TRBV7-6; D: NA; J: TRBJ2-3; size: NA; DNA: TGTGCCAGCAGCCTCGGGGGGCCCGGCAGAGATACGCAGTATTTT; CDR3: CASSLGGPGRDTQYF
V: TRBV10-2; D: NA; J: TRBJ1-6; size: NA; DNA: TGCGCCAGCAGACAGGCTAATTCACCCCTCCACTTT; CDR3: CASRQANSPLHF
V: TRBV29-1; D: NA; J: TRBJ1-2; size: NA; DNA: TGCAGCGTTGAACTCCTGGGCCCCGGGACATTTAACTATGGCTACACCTTC; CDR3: CSVELLGPGTFNYGYTF
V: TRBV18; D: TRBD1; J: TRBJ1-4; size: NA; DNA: TGTGCCAGCTCGCAGACAGGGCCTGCAACTAATGAAAAACTGTTTTTT; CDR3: CASSQTGPATNEKLFF
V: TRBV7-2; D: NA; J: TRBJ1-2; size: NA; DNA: TGTGCCAGCAGCTTAATCAGGGTCGGCCAAGGCTACACCTTC; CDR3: CASSLIRVGQGYTF
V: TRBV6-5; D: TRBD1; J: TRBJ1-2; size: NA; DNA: TGTGCCAGCAGTTACTCGAGTAGGGCAGGGGGTGGCTACACCTTC; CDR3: CASSYSSRAGGGYTF
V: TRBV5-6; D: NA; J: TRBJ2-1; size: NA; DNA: TGTGCCAGCAGCTTGGGCAGGCGGGAATACAATGAGCAGTTCTTC; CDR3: CASSLGRREYNEQFF
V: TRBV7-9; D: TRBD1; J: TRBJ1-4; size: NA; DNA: TGTGCCAGCAGCTTAGACCCGGGACAGGGAAATGAAAAACTGTTTTTT; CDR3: CASSLDPGQGNEKLFF
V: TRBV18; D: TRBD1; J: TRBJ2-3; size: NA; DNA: TGTGCCAGCTCACCACGGGGAACAGGGGGTAGCACAGATACGCAGTATTTT; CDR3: CASSPRGTGGSTDTQYF
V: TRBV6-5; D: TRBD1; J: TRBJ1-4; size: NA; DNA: TGTGCCAGCACCTCCTTGGACAGGATTGGAGAAAAACTGTTTTTT; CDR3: CASTSLDRIGEKLFF
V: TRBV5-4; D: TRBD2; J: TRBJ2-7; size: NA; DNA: TGTGCCAGCAGGGCCGGGACTAGCGGGGAGAGCTCCTACGAGCAGTACTTC; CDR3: CASRAGTSGESSYEQYF
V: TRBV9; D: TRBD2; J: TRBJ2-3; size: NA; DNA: TGTGCCAGCAGCGTAGATTCGGGGGGGCCGACAGATACGCAGTATTTT; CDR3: CASSVDSGGPTDTQYF
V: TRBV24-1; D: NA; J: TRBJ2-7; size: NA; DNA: TGTGCCACCAGTTCCGGCGGCGCCCAGTACGAGCAGTACTTC; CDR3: CATSSGGAQYEQYF
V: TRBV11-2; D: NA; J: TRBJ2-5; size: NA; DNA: TGTGCCAGCAGCTTTGACTGGCAAGAGACCCAGTACTTC; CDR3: CASSFDWQETQYF
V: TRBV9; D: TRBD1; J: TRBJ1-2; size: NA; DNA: TGTGCCAGCAGCGACAGGGGGCAGCGCTATGGCTACACCTTC; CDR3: CASSDRGQRYGYTF
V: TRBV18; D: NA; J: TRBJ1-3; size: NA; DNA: TGTGCCAGCTCACCGAGCCGTGGGCCGGGAAACACCATATATTTT; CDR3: CASSPSRGPGNTIYF
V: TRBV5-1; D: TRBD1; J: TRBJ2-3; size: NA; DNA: TGCGCCAGCAGCAGAAGACAGGGGCGGGTCGCAGATACGCAGTATTTT; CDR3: CASSRRQGRVADTQYF
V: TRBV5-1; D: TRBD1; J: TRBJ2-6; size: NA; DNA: TGCGCCAGCAGCTTTGCGACAGGGCACGGGGCCAACGTCCTGACTTTC; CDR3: CASSFATGHGANVLTF
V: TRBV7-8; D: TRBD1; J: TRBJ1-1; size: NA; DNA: TGTGCCAGCAGCCCGAACGAGGGGGCCACTGAAGCTTTCTTT; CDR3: CASSPNEGATEAFF
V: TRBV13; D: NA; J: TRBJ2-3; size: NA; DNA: TGTGCCAGCAGCTTTTCCGGACCTGGAGCGGGCACAGATACGCAGTATTTT; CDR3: CASSFSGPGAGTDTQYF
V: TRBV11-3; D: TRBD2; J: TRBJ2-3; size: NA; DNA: TGTGCCAGCAGCTTAAAGCGGGGGATCGCAGATACGCAGTATTTT; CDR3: CASSLKRGIADTQYF
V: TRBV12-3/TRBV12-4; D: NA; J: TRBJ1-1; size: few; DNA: TGTGCCAGCTCGAACCAGTTGAACACTGAAGCTTTCTTT; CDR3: CASSNQLNTEAFF
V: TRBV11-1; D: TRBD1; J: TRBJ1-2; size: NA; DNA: TGTGCCAGCAGCCAGGGACAGGAGAACTATGGCCACACCTTC; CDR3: CASSQGQENYGHTF
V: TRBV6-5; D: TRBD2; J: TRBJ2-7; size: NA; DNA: TGTGCCAGCAGTTACTCCTCAGCGGGGGCCGGGTACGAGCAGTACTTC; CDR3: CASSYSSAGAGYEQYF
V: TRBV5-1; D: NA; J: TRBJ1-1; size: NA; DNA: TGCGCCAGCAGCTTGGAAGGACACCTCACTGAAGCTTTCTTT; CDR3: CASSLEGHLTEAFF
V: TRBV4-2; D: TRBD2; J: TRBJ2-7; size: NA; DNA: TGTGCCAGCAGCCAGGGACTAGCGGGGGCCTACGAGCAGTACTTC; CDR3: CASSQGLAGAYEQYF
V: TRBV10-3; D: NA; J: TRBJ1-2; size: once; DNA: TGTGCCATCAGTGAGTCGACAAAGAACTATGGCTACACCTTC; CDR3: CAISESTKNYGYTF